Sequencing of this TCR beta chain was carried out in a study of T-cell reconstitution after alpha-beta-depleted transplantation in children. During its preparation, the TCRbeta library received unique molecular identifiers. MiXCR, run by TCRdb on the PCR reads, gives a single entry per CDR3 protein. Of just over 350,000 distinct CDR3 sequences detected, more than 10% appear once; the ten largest clones hold 3.5% to 4.5%. Germline CDR1 LNHDA, CDR2 SQIVND (reference sequence). CDR3 length equals 15 residues. Trimming left V 5 bases short and J 3 bases short, with 14 bases between. The TCR was taken from a human donor who donated a stem cell graft to a child with Fanconi anemia. The sequenced sample was PBMCs, obtained from the stem cell graft. The chain links TRBV19 to TRBJ2-1, with no clear D. CDR3 in DNA: TGTGCCAGTAGTTCCGAGAGTGGGATCTACAATGAGCAGTTCTTC. It is translated as CASSSESGIYNEQFF.